This TCR beta chain appears in the sequencing data of a study of T cell responses to AZD1222 COVID-19 vaccine. General study points: Spike-wide coverage was observed for vaccine-associated CD4 TCRs, with dominant responses at 160-218 and 743-854.

Turning to this clone: Antigen specificity is unknown.

The germline CDR1 and CDR2 sequences are SGHAT and FQNNGV. The CDR3 spans 14 residues. The V and J ends lost 4 bases and 5 bases, in that order; junction bases with no gene match: 5. Data came from immunoSEQ multiplex PCR; TCRdb stores just in-frame clones and leaves some out. Altogether about 99,000 clones are present, approximately 90% being singletons, with the ten largest covering around 8.4%. Sample: peripheral blood, taken 28 days after the second AZD1222 dose. This TCR derives from an adult who received the AZD1222 COVID-19 vaccine. The chain recombines TRBV11-2 with TRBJ2-3; 8 bases align to TRBD1. The CDR3 nucleotides read TGTGCCAGCAGCTCCGGACAGGGAGGAGATACGCAGTATTTT. Amino acid sequence: CASSSGQGGDTQYF.